Each of the 20 T cell receptor beta chains below was sequenced from the same sample in a study of cytomegalovirus exposure and HLA in healthy donors. The PCR contained 60 Vbeta and 13 Jbeta primers. Profiling relied on immunoSEQ multiplex PCR, and the TCRdb table lists in-frame clones only, not all of them. The table records 150,000 to 200,000 clones, approximately 78% of them present only once. The source material was PBMCs. These receptors were collected from a girl aged 2-15 years in good health and CMV-seropositive.

Of note for this clone: Other nucleotide sequences in the sample specify the same CDR3. This chain uses TRBV30 with TRBJ1-5; tentative D call: TRBD1 (5 bases). The germline V gene has CDR1 GTSNPN and CDR2 SVGIG (reference sequence). The length of the CDR3 is 14 residues. Trimming pared 0 bases from V and 5 bases from J, leaving 11 bases between. CDR3 nucleotides: TGTGCCTGGAGTGTAGGGCAGGGCGATCAGCCCCAGCATTTT. As protein: CAWSVGQGDQPQHF.

Only one count was recorded for this clone. J is TRBJ2-1 and V is TRBV6-5; 7 bases line up with TRBD2. The CDR3 is made up of 15 amino acids. Trimming removed 6 bases from V and 4 bases from J; junction bases left unmatched: 9. Germline V gives CDR1 MNHEY, CDR2 SVGAGI. The CDR3 DNA reads as TGTGCCAGCAGCCCATGGGGGACTAATTACAATGAGCAGTTCTTC. Translating gives CASSPWGTNYNEQFF.

The chain is built from TRBV18 and TRBJ2-2; the D gene is possibly TRBD1 (5 bases). Germline CDR1 is KGHSH and CDR2 is LQKENI. V was cut by 2 bases and J by 4 bases, with 11 bases left in between. CDR3 length: 15 residues. CDR3: CASSPRTQGTGELFF. The CDR3 DNA reads as TGTGCCAGCTCACCAAGAACGCAGGGCACCGGGGAGCTGTTTTTT.

This clone was seen more than once but under ten times. The chain has TRBV2 and TRBJ2-6, with D unresolved. V shed 5 bases and J shed 0 bases, with 11 bases lying between them. The V gene's germline CDR1 is SNHLY and CDR2 FYNNEI. This CDR3 spans 16 amino acids. The CDR3 nucleotides read TGTGCCAGCAGTACCTCCCCTAGCTCTGGGGCCAACGTCCTGACTTTC. This sequence encodes CASSTSPSSGANVLTF.

The rearrangement links TRBV10-2 to TRBJ2-5, with 8 bases matching TRBD1. Germline CDR1 and CDR2: WSHSY and SAAADI. This CDR3 has 11 residues. With V trimmed by 8 bases and J by 8 bases, 4 bases remained unmatched. The CDR3 protein is CASSGQGTQYF. The CDR3 nucleotides read TGCGCCAGCTCCGGACAGGGTACCCAGTACTTC.

The chain is built from TRBV9 and TRBJ1-1; no clear D gene. The CDR3 loop spans 17 amino acids. CDR1 is SGDLS, CDR2 YYNGEE, per germline. V lost 3 bases to trimming and J lost 0 bases, with 18 bases between them. CDR3 DNA: TGTGCCAGCAGCGACAATAGGAGGACGGGAATGAACACTGAAGCTTTCTTT. Its protein product is CASSDNRRTGMNTEAFF.

The chain links TRBV25-1 to TRBJ2-3; a possible D gene is TRBD2 (5 bases). The CDR3 covers 14 residues. CDR1 is MGHDK, CDR2 SYGVNS, per germline. With 5 bases removed from V and 0 bases from J, the gap between germline ends came to 9 bases. CDR3 sequence (DNA): TGTGCCAGCAGTTTCCGACTAAGCACAGATACGCAGTATTTT. Protein product: CASSFRLSTDTQYF. The entire variable domain, with the rest obtained from reference TRBV25-1 and TRBJ2-3, is as follows: EADIYQTPRYLVIGTGKKITLECSQTMGHDKMYWYQQDPGMELHLIHYSYGVNSTEKGDLSSESTVSRIRTEHFPLTLESARPSHTSQYLCASSFRLSTDTQYFGPGTRLTVL.

This clone has only a few counts. The genes are TRBV9 and TRBJ2-7, with TRBD2 matching over 11 bases. From germline, CDR1 is SGDLS and CDR2 YYNGEE. V was clipped by 0 bases and J by 6 bases; unmatched bases: 2. CDR3 length: 14 amino acids. DNA for the CDR3: TGTGCCAGCAGCGTAGGACTAGCGGGAACCGAGCAGTACTTC. As protein: CASSVGLAGTEQYF.

CDR3 DNA sequence: TGTGCCAGCAGACATCGGGACAGGGGTTCCTACGAGCAGTACTTC. Its translation: CASRHRDRGSYEQYF. The chain has TRBV6-5 and TRBJ2-7; TRBD1 agrees at 10 bases. The V segment lost 6 bases and the J segment 1 base; nucleotides outside the gene matches: 6. Germline CDR1 MNHEY, CDR2 SVGAGI. The CDR3 is 15 residues long.

This chain links TRBV2 with TRBJ1-1, with D unresolved. CDR3 length: 10 residues. Trimming removed 7 bases from V and 8 bases from J, with 8 bases in between. CDR1 is SNHLY, CDR2 FYNNEI, per germline. Here the CDR3 DNA reads TGTGCCAGCAAGGGAGGGGAAGCTTTCTTT. Its translation: CASKGGEAFF. The whole variable domain, remainder taken from reference TRBV2 and TRBJ1-1, is EPEVTQTPSHQVTQMGQEVILRCVPISNHLYFYWYRQILGQKVEFLVSFYNNEISEKSEIFDDQFSVERPDGSNFTLKIRSTKLEDSAMYFCASKGGEAFFGQGTRLTVV.

The chain couples TRBV28 to TRBJ2-1; possibly TRBD2 for D (5 bases). CDR1 is MDHEN, CDR2 SYDVKM, per germline. The CDR3 loop spans 14 amino acids. Trimming pared 2 bases from V and 0 bases from J, leaving 5 bases between. CDR3 loop: CASSLGSSYNEQFF. The CDR3 nucleotides read TGTGCCAGCAGTTTAGGGAGCTCCTACAATGAGCAGTTCTTC.

The V call is TRBV10-3, the J call TRBJ2-7; D may be TRBD2 (5 bases). Per the germline V gene, CDR1 is ENHRY and CDR2 is SYGVKD. This CDR3 is built from 13 residues. V was pared by 8 bases and J by 0 bases, with 11 bases between. CDR3 residues: CAIGGGSSYEQYF. The CDR3 nucleotides are TGTGCCATCGGAGGCGGAAGCTCCTACGAGCAGTACTTC.

The chain uses TRBV9 and TRBJ2-5; 13 bases are shared with TRBD2. This CDR3 region has 15 residues. Trimming removed 4 bases from V and 7 bases from J; junction bases left unmatched: 7. Germline V gene sequence: CDR1 SGDLS, CDR2 YYNGEE. DNA for the CDR3: TGTGCCAGCAGCAAAGGACTAGCGGGAGATAGGACCCAGTACTTC. It codes for CASSKGLAGDRTQYF.

In DNA form, the CDR3 reads TGTGCCTGGAGTAACAGGGTTAGCAATCAGCCCCAGCATTTT. This sequence encodes CAWSNRVSNQPQHF. The V call is TRBV30, the J call TRBJ1-5, with D possibly matching TRBD1 (6 bases). The CDR3 covers 14 residues. Germline V CDR1 and CDR2: GTSNPN, SVGIG (reference sequence). Trimming took 2 bases from V and 0 from J, leaving 8 bases between them.

CDR3 loop: CASSLPIGGLAKNIQYF. The DNA for the CDR3 is TGTGCCAGCAGCCTACCTATTGGGGGACTAGCCAAAAACATTCAGTACTTC. The rearrangement joins TRBV7-8 to TRBJ2-4; tentatively, D is TRBD2 (6 bases). Germline values: CDR1 SGHVS, CDR2 FQNEAQ. The CDR3 has 17 amino acids. V was cut by 5 bases and J by 0 bases, with 17 bases left in between.

The chain couples TRBV5-1 to TRBJ1-4; D gene uncertain. The CDR3 sequence is 14 residues long. V shed 3 bases and J shed 1 base, with 7 bases lying between them. Germline lookup yields CDR1 SGHRS and CDR2 YFSETQ. The CDR3 reads CASSSGLTNEKLFF. As DNA, the CDR3 is TGCGCCAGCAGCTCGGGTTTAACTAATGAAAAACTGTTTTTT.

The V gene is TRBV6-1, the J gene TRBJ1-1, with D tentatively TRBD1 (6 bases). With 3 bases removed from V and 0 bases from J, the gap between germline ends came to 17 bases. The CDR3 extends over 17 amino acids. Germline loops: CDR1 MNHNS, CDR2 SASEGT. The CDR3 DNA reads as TGTGCCAGCAGTGAGGGGGGGCCAGGGCGTATGAACACTGAAGCTTTCTTT. Its translation: CASSEGGPGRMNTEAFF.

This sequence joins TRBV5-1 and TRBJ1-4; no clear D. In germline, CDR1 is SGHRS, CDR2 YFSETQ. V lost 1 base, J lost 5 bases, and 12 bases lay in between. CDR3 size: 15 residues. CDR3 DNA: TGCGCCAGCAGCTTGAGCGGGAGCCGCAATGAAAAACTGTTTTTT. Translating it yields CASSLSGSRNEKLFF.

V usage is TRBV5-6 and J usage is TRBJ1-5; TRBD1 matches at 9 bases. The CDR3 loop spans 15 amino acids. Germline V CDR1 and CDR2: SGHDT, YYEEEE. The trim removed 3 bases at V and 6 bases at J, leaving 7 bases unmatched. The CDR3 sequence: CASSSLTGGGQPQHF. The CDR3 nucleotides read TGTGCCAGCAGCTCTTTGACAGGGGGTGGTCAGCCCCAGCATTTT.

The J gene is TRBJ1-1, the V gene TRBV5-1; no clear D gene. The CDR3 has 14 amino acids. Germline V gives CDR1 SGHRS, CDR2 YFSETQ. Trimming shortened V by 3 bases and J by 6 bases, and 15 bases separated the two germline ends. CDR3 coding DNA: TGCGCCAGCAGCTCCCCGGGTAGAGAAGCTGAAGCTTTCTTT. Protein product: CASSSPGREAEAFF.